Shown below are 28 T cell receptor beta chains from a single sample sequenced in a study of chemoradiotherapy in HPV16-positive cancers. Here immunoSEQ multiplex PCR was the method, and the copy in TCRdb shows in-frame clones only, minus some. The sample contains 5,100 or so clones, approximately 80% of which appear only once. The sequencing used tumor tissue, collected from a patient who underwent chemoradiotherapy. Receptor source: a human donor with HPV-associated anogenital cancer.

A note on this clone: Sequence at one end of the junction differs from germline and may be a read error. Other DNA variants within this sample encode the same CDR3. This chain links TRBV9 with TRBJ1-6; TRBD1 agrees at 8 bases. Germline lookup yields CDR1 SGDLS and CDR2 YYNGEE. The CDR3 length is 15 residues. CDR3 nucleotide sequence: TGTGCCAGCAGCCTCGGACAGGGAAGGGGTTCACCCCTCCATTTT. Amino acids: CASSLGQGRGSPLHF.

The CDR3 reads CSVVGQPNTEAFF. The DNA for the CDR3 is TGCAGCGTGGTGGGACAGCCGAACACTGAAGCTTTCTTT. The V and J genes are TRBV29-1 and TRBJ1-1; 7 nucleotides agree with TRBD1. V shed 6 bases, J shed 1 base, and the junction held 5 bases outside the gene matches. The length of the CDR3 is 13 residues. The germline V gene encodes CDR1 SQVTM and CDR2 ANQGSEA.

The CDR3 loop is CASSRTSGGPYLTDTQYF. In nucleotides, the CDR3 is TGTGCCAGCAGCCGGACTAGCGGGGGGCCCTACCTCACAGATACGCAGTATTTT. This sequence joins TRBV9 and TRBJ2-3; TRBD2 aligns across 14 bases. The ends lost 4 bases at V and 2 bases at J; junction bases unmatched: 9. Germline V lookup: CDR1 SGDLS, CDR2 YYNGEE. The CDR3 runs 18 residues.

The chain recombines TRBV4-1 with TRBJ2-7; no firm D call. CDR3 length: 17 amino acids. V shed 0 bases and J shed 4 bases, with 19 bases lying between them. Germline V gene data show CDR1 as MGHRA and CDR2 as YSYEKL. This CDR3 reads CASSQDDAGLLRYEQYF. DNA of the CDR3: TGCGCCAGCAGCCAAGATGATGCCGGCCTTTTGAGGTACGAGCAGTACTTC.

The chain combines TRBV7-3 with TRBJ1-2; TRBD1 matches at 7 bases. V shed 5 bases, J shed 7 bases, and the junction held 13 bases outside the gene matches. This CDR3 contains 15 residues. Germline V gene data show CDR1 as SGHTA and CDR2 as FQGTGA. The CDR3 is CASSPRDSREVGYTF. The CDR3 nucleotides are TGTGCCAGCAGCCCAAGGGACAGCCGGGAGGTTGGCTACACCTTC.

The CDR3 spells CSVEPGQRPYEQYF. In DNA form, the CDR3 reads TGCAGCGTTGAGCCCGGACAGCGGCCTTACGAGCAGTACTTC. V usage is TRBV29-1 and J usage is TRBJ2-7; D is perhaps TRBD1 (6 bases). Looked up from germline, CDR1 is SQVTM and CDR2 is ANQGSEA. Trimming cost V 3 bases and J 4 bases, with 16 bases left between them. CDR3 length: 14 residues.

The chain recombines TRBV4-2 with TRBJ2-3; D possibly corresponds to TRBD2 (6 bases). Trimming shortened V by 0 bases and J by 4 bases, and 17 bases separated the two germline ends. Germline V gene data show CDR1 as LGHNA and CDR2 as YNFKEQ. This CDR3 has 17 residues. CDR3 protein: CASSQETVSGGADTQYF. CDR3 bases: TGTGCCAGCAGCCAAGAGACTGTCTCAGGCGGGGCAGATACGCAGTATTTT.

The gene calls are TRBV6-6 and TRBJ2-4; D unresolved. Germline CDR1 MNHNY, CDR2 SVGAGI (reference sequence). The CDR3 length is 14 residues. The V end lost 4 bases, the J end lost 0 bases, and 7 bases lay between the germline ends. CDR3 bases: TGTGCCAGCAGTTTCGAGCTAGCCAAAAACATTCAGTACTTC. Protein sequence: CASSFELAKNIQYF.

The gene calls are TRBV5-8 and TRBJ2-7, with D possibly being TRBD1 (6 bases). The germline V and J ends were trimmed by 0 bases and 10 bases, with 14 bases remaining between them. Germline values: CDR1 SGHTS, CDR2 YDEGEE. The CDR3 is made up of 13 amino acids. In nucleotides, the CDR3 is TGTGCCAGCAGCTTGGTTAGATCGGACAGCCAGTACTTC. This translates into CASSLVRSDSQYF.

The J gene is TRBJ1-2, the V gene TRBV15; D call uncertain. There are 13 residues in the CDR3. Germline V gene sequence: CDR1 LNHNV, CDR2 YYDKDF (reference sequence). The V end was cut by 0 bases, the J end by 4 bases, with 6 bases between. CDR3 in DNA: TGTGCCACCAGCAGAGATCTAACCTATGGCTACACCTTC. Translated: CATSRDLTYGYTF.

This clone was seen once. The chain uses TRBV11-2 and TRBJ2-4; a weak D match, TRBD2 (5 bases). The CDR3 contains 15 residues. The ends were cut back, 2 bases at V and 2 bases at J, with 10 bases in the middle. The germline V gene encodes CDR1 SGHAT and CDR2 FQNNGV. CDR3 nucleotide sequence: TGTGCCAGCAGCTTAAGCCGGGGAACCAAAAACATTCAGTACTTC. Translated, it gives CASSLSRGTKNIQYF.

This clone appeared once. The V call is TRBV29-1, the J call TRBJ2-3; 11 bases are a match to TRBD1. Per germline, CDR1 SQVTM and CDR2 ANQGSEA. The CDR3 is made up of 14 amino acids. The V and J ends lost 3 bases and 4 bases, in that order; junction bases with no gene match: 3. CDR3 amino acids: CSVDLGQGADTQYF. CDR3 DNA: TGCAGCGTTGACCTGGGACAGGGGGCAGATACGCAGTATTTT.

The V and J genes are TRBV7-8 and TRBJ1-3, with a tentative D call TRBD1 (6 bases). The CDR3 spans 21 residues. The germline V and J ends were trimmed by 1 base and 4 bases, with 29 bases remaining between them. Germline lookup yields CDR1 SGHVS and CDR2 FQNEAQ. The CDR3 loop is CASSLEEIWTDKTTRGNTIYF. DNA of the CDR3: TGTGCCAGCAGCTTAGAGGAGATTTGGACAGATAAAACTACGCGCGGAAACACCATATATTTT. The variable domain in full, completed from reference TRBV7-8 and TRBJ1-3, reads GAGVSQSPRYKVAKRGQDVALRCDPISGHVSLFWYQQALGQGPEFLTYFQNEAQLDKSGLPSDRFFAERPEGSVSTLKIQRTQQEDSAVYLCASSLEEIWTDKTTRGNTIYFGEGSWLTVV.

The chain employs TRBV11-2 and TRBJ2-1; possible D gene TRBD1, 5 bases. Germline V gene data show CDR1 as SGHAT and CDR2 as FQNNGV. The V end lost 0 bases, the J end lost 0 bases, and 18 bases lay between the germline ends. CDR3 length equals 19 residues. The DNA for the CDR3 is TGTGCCAGCAGCTTAGACGGTCGACAGCCACTCTACTCCTACAATGAGCAGTTCTTC. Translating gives CASSLDGRQPLYSYNEQFF. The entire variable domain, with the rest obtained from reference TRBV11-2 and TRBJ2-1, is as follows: EAGVAQSPRYKIIEKRQSVAFWCNPISGHATLYWYQQILGQGPKLLIQFQNNGVVDDSQLPKDRFSAERLKGVDSTLKIQPAKLEDSAVYLCASSLDGRQPLYSYNEQFFGPGTRLTVL.

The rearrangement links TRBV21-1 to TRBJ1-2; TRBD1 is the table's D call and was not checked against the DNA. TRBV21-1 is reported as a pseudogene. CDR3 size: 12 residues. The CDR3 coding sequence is TGTGCCAGCAGCAAAAAACAGAACGGCTACACCTTC. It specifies CASSKKQNGYTF.

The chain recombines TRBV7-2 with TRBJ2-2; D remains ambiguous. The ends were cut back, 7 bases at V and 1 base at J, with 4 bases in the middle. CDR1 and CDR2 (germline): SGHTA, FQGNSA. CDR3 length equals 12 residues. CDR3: CASIENTGELFF. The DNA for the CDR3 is TGTGCCAGCATCGAGAACACCGGGGAGCTGTTTTTT.

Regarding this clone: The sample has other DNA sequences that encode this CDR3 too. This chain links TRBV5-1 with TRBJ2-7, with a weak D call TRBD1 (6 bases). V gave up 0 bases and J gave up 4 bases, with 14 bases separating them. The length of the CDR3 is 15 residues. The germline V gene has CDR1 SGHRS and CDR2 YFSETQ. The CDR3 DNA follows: TGCGCCAGCAGCTTGGATTTAGGGGGTCCTTACGAGCAGTACTTC. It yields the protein CASSLDLGGPYEQYF.

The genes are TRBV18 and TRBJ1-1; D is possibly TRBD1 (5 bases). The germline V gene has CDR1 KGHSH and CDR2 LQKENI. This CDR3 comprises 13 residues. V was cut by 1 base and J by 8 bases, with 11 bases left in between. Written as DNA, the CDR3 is TGTGCCAGCTCACCACGCATCGCAGGGGAAGCTTTCTTT. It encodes CASSPRIAGEAFF.

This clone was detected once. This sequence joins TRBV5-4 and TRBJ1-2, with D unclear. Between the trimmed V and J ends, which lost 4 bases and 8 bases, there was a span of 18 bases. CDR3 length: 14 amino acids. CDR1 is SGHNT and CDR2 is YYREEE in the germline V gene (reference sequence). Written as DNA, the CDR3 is TGTGCCAGCAGCACTACGGACGGTGCGAGGGGCTACACCTTC. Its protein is CASSTTDGARGYTF.

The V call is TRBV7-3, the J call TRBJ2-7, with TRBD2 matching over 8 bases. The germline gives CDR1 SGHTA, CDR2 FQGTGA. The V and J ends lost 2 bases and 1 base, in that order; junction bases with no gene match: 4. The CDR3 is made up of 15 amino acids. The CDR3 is CASSLGGGLSYEQYF. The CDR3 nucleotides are TGTGCCAGCAGCTTAGGCGGGGGGTTATCCTACGAGCAGTACTTC. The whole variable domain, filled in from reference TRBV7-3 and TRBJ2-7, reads GAGVSQTPSNKVTEKGKYVELRCDPISGHTALYWYRQSLGQGPEFLIYFQGTGAADDSGLPNDRFFAVRPEGSVSTLKIQRTERGDSAVYLCASSLGGGLSYEQYFGPGTRLTVT.

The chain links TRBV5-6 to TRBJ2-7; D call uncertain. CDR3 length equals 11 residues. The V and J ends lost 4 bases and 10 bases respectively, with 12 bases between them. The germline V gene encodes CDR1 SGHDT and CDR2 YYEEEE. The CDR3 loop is CASSADTPQYF. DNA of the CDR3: TGTGCCAGCAGCGCTGACACCCCCCAGTACTTC. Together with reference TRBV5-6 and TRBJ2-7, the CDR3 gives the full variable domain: DAGVTQSPTHLIKTRGQQVTLRCSPKSGHDTVSWYQQALGQGPQFIFQYYEEEERQRGNFPDRFSGHQFPNYSSELNVNALLLGDSALYLCASSADTPQYFGPGTRLTVT.

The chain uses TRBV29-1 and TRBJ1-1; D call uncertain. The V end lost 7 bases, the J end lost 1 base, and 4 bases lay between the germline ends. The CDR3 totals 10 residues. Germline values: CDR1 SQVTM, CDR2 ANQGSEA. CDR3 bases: TGCAGCGCCCGGAACACTGAAGCTTTCTTT. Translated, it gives CSARNTEAFF.

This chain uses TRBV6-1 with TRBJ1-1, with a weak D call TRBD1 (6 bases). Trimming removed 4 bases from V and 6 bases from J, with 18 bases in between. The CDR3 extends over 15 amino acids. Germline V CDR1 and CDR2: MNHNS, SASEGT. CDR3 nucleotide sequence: TGTGCCAGCAGTGCCTTGACGGGGGGCAACGCTGAAGCTTTCTTT. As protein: CASSALTGGNAEAFF.

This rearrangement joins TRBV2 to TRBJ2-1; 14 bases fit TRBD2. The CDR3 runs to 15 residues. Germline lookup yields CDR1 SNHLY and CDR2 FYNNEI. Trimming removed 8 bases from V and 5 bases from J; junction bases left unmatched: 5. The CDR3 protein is CASGTSGGGHNEQFF. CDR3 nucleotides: TGTGCCAGCGGGACTAGCGGGGGAGGGCACAATGAGCAGTTCTTC.

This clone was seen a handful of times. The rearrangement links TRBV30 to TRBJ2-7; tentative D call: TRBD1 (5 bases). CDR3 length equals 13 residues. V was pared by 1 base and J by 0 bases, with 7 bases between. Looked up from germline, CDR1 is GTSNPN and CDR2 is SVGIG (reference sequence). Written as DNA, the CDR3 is TGTGCCTGGAGTGGGGGCAGCTCCTACGAGCAGTACTTC. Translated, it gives CAWSGGSSYEQYF.

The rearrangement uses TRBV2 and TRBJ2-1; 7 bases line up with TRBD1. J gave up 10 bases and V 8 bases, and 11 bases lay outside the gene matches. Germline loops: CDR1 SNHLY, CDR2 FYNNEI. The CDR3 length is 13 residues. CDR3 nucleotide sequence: TGTGCCAGCGGCAAGGGACAGTTCATGGAGCAGTTCTTC. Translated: CASGKGQFMEQFF.

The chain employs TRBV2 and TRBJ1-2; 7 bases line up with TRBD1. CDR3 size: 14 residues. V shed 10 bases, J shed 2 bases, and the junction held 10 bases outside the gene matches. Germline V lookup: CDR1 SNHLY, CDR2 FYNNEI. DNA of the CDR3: TGTGCCACTCAGGGGGGGCTTAAAAACTATGGCTACACCTTC. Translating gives CATQGGLKNYGYTF. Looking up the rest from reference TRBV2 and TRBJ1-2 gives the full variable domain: EPEVTQTPSHQVTQMGQEVILRCVPISNHLYFYWYRQILGQKVEFLVSFYNNEISEKSEIFDDQFSVERPDGSNFTLKIRSTKLEDSAMYFCATQGGLKNYGYTFGSGTRLTVV.

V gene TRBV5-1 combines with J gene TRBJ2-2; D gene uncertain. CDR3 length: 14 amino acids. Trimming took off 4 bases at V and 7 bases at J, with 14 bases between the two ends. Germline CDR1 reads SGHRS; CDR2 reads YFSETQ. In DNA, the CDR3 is TGCGCCAGCAGCCGAGACCTGGGAAACGGGGAGCTGTTTTTT. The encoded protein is CASSRDLGNGELFF. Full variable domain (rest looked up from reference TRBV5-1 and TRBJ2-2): KAGVTQTPRYLIKTRGQQVTLSCSPISGHRSVSWYQQTPGQGLQFLFEYFSETQRNKGNFPGRFSGRQFSNSRSEMNVSTLELGDSALYLCASSRDLGNGELFFGEGSRLTVL.